What follows are 3 T cell receptor beta chains derived from one specimen sequenced in a study of T cells after posttransplantation cyclophosphamide. Only in-frame clones appear in the TCRdb table, and some are missing; sequencing was by immunoSEQ multiplex PCR. Listed for the sample are tens of thousands of clones, none seen a single time. The material sequenced was PBMCs. The receptors come from a woman between 50 and 59 years old in good health and a related stem cell transplant donor.

This clone occurred many times. The chain uses TRBV9 and TRBJ2-3, with D tentatively TRBD2 (5 bases). The CDR3 loop spans 15 amino acids. The V gene lost 0 bases and the J gene lost 0 bases, with 8 bases spanning the gap. CDR1 and CDR2 (germline): SGDLS, YYNGEE. DNA of the CDR3: TGTGCCAGCAGCGTAGCCCCGGGGAGCACAGATACGCAGTATTTT. Protein product: CASSVAPGSTDTQYF.

This clone was counted a few times. The chain uses TRBV29-1 and TRBJ2-5, with D hard to call. This CDR3 has 12 residues. Germline CDR1 and CDR2: SQVTM and ANQGSEA. V shed 5 bases and J shed 2 bases, with 9 bases lying between them. CDR3 nucleotides: TGCAGCGTTCCAGACTTTCAAGAGACCCAGTACTTC. Protein product: CSVPDFQETQYF.

There are a few counts of this clone. The chain carries TRBV30 and TRBJ2-7, with D possibly TRBD2 on 5 matching bases. The V gene lost 1 base and the J gene lost 3 bases, with 7 bases spanning the gap. CDR1 and CDR2 from the germline V gene are GTSNPN and SVGIG (reference sequence). The length of the CDR3 is 12 residues. The CDR3 loop reads CAWSGAVYEQYF. DNA of the CDR3: TGTGCCTGGAGTGGAGCGGTCTACGAGCAGTACTTC.